What follows describes a single T cell receptor (beta chain). The sample is drawn from a study of blood T cell repertoires in COVID-19. The CDR3 length is 18 residues. Germline-derived CDR1 and CDR2 are KGHDR and SFDVKD. After removal of 3 bases from V and 6 bases from J, the junction contained 16 bases not matched to a gene. The assay was immunoSEQ multiplex PCR, and TCRdb's table has in-frame clones only and misses some. This table holds 150,000 to 200,000 clones, 86% found once. The sequenced material came from peripheral blood. The source is a man aged 65-85 years with acute or convalescent COVID-19. This sequence joins TRBV24-1 and TRBJ2-3; 8 bases map to TRBD1. CDR3 nucleotide sequence: TGTGCCACCAGTGATCCCCAAGAAGGGACAGGCGTTAAGGATACGCAGTATTTT. Its translation: CATSDPQEGTGVKDTQYF.